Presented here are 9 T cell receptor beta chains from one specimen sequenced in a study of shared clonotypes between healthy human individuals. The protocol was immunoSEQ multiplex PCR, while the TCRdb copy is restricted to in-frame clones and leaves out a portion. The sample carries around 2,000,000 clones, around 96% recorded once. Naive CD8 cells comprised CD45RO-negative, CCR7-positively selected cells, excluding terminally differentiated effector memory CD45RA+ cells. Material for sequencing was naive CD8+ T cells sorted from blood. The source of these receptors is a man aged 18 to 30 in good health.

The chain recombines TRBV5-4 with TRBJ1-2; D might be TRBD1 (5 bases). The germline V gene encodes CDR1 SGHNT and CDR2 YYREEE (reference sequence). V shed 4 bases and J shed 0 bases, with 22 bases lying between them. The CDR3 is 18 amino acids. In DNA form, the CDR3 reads TGTGCCAGCAGCACGGGGGGGTCGAGGGTCCCAGCTAACTATGGCTACACCTTC. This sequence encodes CASSTGGSRVPANYGYTF.

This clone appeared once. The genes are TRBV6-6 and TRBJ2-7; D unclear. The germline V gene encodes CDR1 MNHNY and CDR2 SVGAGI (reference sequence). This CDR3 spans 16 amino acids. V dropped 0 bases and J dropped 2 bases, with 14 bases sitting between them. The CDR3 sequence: CASSYSRLGFAYEQYF. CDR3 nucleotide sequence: TGTGCCAGCAGTTACTCGAGACTGGGGTTTGCCTACGAGCAGTACTTC.

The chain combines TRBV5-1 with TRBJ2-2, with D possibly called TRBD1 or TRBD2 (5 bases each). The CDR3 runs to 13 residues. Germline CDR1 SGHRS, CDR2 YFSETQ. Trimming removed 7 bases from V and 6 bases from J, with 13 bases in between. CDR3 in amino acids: CASAPGTPGELFF. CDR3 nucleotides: TGCGCCAGCGCTCCAGGGACCCCCGGGGAGCTGTTTTTT.

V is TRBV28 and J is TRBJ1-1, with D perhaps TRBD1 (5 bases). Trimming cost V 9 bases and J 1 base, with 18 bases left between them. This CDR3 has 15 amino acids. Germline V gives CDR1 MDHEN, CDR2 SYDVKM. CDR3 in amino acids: CASNLPGTGNTEAFF. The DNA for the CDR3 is TGTGCCAGTAATCTACCCGGCACAGGGAACACTGAAGCTTTCTTT.

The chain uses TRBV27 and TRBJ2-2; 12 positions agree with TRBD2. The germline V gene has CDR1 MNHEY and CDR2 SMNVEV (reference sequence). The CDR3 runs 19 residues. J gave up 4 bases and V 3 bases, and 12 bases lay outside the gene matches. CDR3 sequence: CASSFLGLAGPRVTGELFF. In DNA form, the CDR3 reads TGTGCCAGCAGTTTTCTGGGACTAGCGGGCCCGCGGGTCACCGGGGAGCTGTTTTTT.

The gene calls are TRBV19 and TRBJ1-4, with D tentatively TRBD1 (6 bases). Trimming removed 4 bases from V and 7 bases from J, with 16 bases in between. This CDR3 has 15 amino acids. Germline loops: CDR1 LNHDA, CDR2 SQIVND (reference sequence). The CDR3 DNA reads TGTGCCAGTAGTACCGGACAGAGTTACCGTGAAAAACTGTTTTTT. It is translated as CASSTGQSYREKLFF.

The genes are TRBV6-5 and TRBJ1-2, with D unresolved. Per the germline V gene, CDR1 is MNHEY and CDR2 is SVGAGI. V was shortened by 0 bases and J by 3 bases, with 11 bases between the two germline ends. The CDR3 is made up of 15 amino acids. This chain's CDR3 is CASSYSSSQYYGYTF. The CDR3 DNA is TGTGCCAGCAGTTACTCCTCCTCGCAATACTATGGCTACACCTTC.

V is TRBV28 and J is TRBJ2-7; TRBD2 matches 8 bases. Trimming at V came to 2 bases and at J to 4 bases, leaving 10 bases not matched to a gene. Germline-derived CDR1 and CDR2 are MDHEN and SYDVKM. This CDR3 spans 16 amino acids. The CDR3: CASSLRTSSQAYEQYF. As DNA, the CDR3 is TGTGCCAGCAGTTTAAGGACTAGCTCCCAGGCGTACGAGCAGTACTTC.

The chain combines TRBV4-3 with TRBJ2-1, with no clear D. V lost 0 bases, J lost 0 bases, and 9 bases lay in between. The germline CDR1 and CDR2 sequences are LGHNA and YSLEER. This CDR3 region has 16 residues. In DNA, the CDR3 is TGCGCCAGCAGCCAAGATGGGCTAGACTCCTACAATGAGCAGTTCTTC. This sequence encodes CASSQDGLDSYNEQFF.